A single sample gave rise to the 5 T cell receptor beta chains below, sequenced in a study of cytomegalovirus exposure and HLA in healthy donors. Primers: 60 Vbeta forward and 13 Jbeta reverse. Measured with immunoSEQ multiplex PCR; TCRdb has only the in-frame clones, and not every one. The data contain around 150,000 clones, approximately 80% of them seen just once; the ten biggest clones take up approximately 11%. The sequenced sample was PBMCs. The receptor set was obtained from a man aged 50 to 60 in good health and CMV-seropositive.

This clone showed up just a few times. This sequence joins TRBV11-2 and TRBJ2-5; 7 bases line up with TRBD2. Losses at the gene ends were 5 bases for V and 5 bases for J; bases not matched to a gene: 14. This CDR3 has 16 residues. CDR1 is SGHAT, CDR2 FQNNGV, per germline. The CDR3 spells CASSLGGGGLGETQYF. The DNA of the CDR3 is TGTGCCAGCAGCCTGGGGGGGGGAGGACTCGGGGAGACCCAGTACTTC.

The V call is TRBV7-9, the J call TRBJ2-5, with TRBD2 matching 7 bases. Per the germline V gene, CDR1 is SEHNR and CDR2 is FQNEAQ (reference sequence). The V segment lost 5 bases and the J segment 2 bases; nucleotides outside the gene matches: 5. This CDR3 is 14 amino acids long. This chain's CDR3 is CASSLLGRQETQYF. The CDR3 DNA reads TGTGCCAGCAGCCTCCTCGGGAGGCAAGAGACCCAGTACTTC.

The genes are TRBV28 and TRBJ1-1; tentatively, D is TRBD1 (5 bases). Germline V CDR1 and CDR2: MDHEN, SYDVKM. With 2 bases removed from V and 1 base from J, the gap between germline ends came to 8 bases. This CDR3 has 14 residues. The CDR3 bases are TGTGCCAGCAGTTTAACAGGCTGGAACACTGAAGCTTTCTTT. It translates to CASSLTGWNTEAFF.

The chain couples TRBV6-6 to TRBJ2-3; the D gene is possibly TRBD2 (6 bases). Germline V gene sequence: CDR1 MNHNY, CDR2 SVGAGI (reference sequence). Trimming took off 4 bases at V and 6 bases at J, with 8 bases between the two ends. The CDR3 covers 12 residues. CDR3 in amino acids: CASSLGGDTQYF. As DNA, the CDR3 is TGTGCCAGCAGTTTGGGAGGTGATACGCAGTATTTT.

The V call is TRBV4-1, the J call TRBJ2-1; 7 bases are shared with TRBD1. Germline trimming cut 0 bases from V and 2 bases from J; bases unmatched to any gene: 4. Germline V CDR1 and CDR2: MGHRA, YSYEKL. The CDR3 is 16 amino acids. The CDR3 DNA reads TGCGCCAGCAGCCAAGAGGACAGGCCTCCCTACAATGAGCAGTTCTTC. Translated: CASSQEDRPPYNEQFF.